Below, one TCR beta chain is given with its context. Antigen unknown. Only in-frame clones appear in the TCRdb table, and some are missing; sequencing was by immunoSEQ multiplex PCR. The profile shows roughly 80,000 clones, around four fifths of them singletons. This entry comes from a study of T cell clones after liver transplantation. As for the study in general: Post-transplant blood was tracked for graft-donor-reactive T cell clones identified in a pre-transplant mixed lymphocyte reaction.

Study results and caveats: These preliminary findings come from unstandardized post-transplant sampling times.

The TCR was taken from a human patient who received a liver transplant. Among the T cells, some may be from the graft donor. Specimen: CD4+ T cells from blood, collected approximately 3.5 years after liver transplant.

The CDR3 DNA reads TGTGCCAGCAGCTTCCGGACAGAAGAGACCCAGTACTTC. Its translation: CASSFRTEETQYF. The V call is TRBV21-1, the J call TRBJ2-5; the table's D call, TRBD1, has no DNA check behind it. TRBV21-1 is a recognized pseudogene. The CDR3 spans 13 residues.